The rows below give T cell receptor beta chains drawn from one sample of a study of OX40 agonist ivuxolimab in advanced cancers. The protocol was immunoSEQ multiplex PCR, while the TCRdb copy is restricted to in-frame clones and leaves out a portion. The repertoire includes more than 65,000 clones, almost 85% of them detected once, and approximately 25% sits in the top ten. The specimen comprised CD4+ or CD8+ T cells sorted from blood, sampled in a trial of the OX40 agonist ivuxolimab. The receptors were sampled from an adult with an advanced solid tumor such as melanoma, head and neck, liver or kidney cancer. The CDR3 runs from the conserved cysteine through the conserved F or W. A D gene is named only where the DNA matches it firmly. Some rows have no size entry. The others give once, few or many, or a class for an expanded clone.

d_call | clone_size | j_call | v_call | cdr3_aa | cdr3_nt
. | . | TRBJ2-2 | TRBV2 | CASSEGRGAGELFF | TGTGCCAGCAGTGAAGGGAGGGGTGCCGGGGAGCTGTTTTTT
. | . | TRBJ2-1 | TRBV30 | CAWMDLGSYNEQFF | TGTGCCTGGATGGATCTTGGCTCCTACAATGAGCAGTTCTTC
. | . | TRBJ1-5 | TRBV6-5 | CASSGRQYQPQHF | TGTGCCAGCAGTGGTCGGCAATATCAGCCCCAGCATTTT
. | few | TRBJ1-4 | TRBV28 | CASSLSGSSLEKLFF | TGTGCCAGCAGTTTGTCAGGTTCCTCGCTAGAAAAACTGTTTTTT
. | . | TRBJ2-2 | TRBV10-3 | CAISWQPSSTGELFF | TGTGCCATCAGCTGGCAGCCTAGTAGTACCGGGGAGCTGTTTTTT
. | . | TRBJ2-5 | TRBV5-4 | CASSPFAGETQYF | TGTGCCAGCAGCCCCTTCGCGGGAGAGACCCAGTACTTC
. | . | TRBJ1-5 | TRBV7-8 | CASSFSNQPQHF | TGTGCCAGCAGCTTTAGCAATCAGCCCCAGCATTTT
. | . | TRBJ1-2 | TRBV30 | CAWDTGSGGYTF | TGTGCCTGGGACACAGGGTCCGGTGGCTACACCTTC
. | once | TRBJ2-3 | TRBV6-6 | CASSLDTSTDTQYF | TGTGCCAGCAGTCTTGACACTTCCACAGATACGCAGTATTTT
. | . | TRBJ1-1 | TRBV5-6 | CASSWVEDTEAFF | TGTGCCAGCAGCTGGGTGGAGGACACTGAAGCTTTCTTT
. | once | TRBJ2-1 | TRBV7-8 | CASSLVFTGLVAGQFF | TGTGCCAGCAGCTTAGTCTTTACGGGGCTGGTAGCAGGGCAGTTCTTC
. | few | TRBJ1-2 | TRBV19 | CASSRPPTGTLFGYTF | TGTGCCAGTAGCCGGCCACCAACCGGGACCCTCTTCGGCTACACCTTC
TRBD2 | once | TRBJ2-2 | TRBV2 | CASTEGRGAGELFF | TGTGCCAGCACCGAGGGGAGGGGAGCAGGGGAGCTGTTTTTT
. | . | TRBJ1-4 | TRBV6-6 | CASSYSAGNEKLFF | TGTGCCAGCAGTTATTCCGCAGGAAATGAAAAACTGTTTTTT
TRBD1 | . | TRBJ1-2 | TRBV2 | CASSEGDSYGYTF | TGTGCCAGCAGTGAAGGGGACAGCTATGGCTACACCTTC
. | once | TRBJ2-3 | TRBV19 | CASTRRAGTDTQYF | TGTGCCAGTACCCGGAGAGCTGGCACAGATACGCAGTATTTT
TRBD1 | . | TRBJ1-5 | TRBV5-1 | CASSLSGGRNQPQHF | TGCGCCAGCAGCTTATCAGGGGGAAGGAATCAGCCCCAGCATTTT
. | . | TRBJ2-7 | TRBV18 | CASSPGQISYEQYF | TGTGCCAGCTCACCCGGACAGATCTCCTACGAGCAGTACTTC
TRBD1 | . | TRBJ2-7 | TRBV7-9 | CASSGWTGGPGEQYF | TGTGCCAGCAGCGGTTGGACAGGGGGCCCTGGGGAGCAGTACTTC
TRBD2 | . | TRBJ2-1 | TRBV2 | CASSRRDYEAHEQFF | TGTGCCAGCAGTCGCCGGGACTATGAAGCGCATGAGCAGTTCTTC
. | . | TRBJ1-1 | TRBV2 | CASSDGRRDNEAFF | TGTGCCAGCAGTGATGGGCGCAGGGACAATGAAGCTTTCTTT
. | . | TRBJ1-3 | TRBV6-1 | CASSERASGNTIYF | TGTGCCAGCAGTGAAAGGGCCTCTGGAAACACCATATATTTT
. | . | TRBJ2-7 | TRBV11-2 | CASSLGPVSHEQYF | TGTGCCAGCAGCTTAGGACCCGTTTCTCACGAGCAGTACTTC
. | . | TRBJ1-1 | TRBV27 | CASSLYPDTEAFF | TGTGCCAGCAGTTTATACCCGGACACTGAAGCTTTCTTT
. | . | TRBJ2-3 | TRBV20-1 | CSASPTDTQYF | TGCAGTGCTAGCCCGACCGATACGCAGTATTTT